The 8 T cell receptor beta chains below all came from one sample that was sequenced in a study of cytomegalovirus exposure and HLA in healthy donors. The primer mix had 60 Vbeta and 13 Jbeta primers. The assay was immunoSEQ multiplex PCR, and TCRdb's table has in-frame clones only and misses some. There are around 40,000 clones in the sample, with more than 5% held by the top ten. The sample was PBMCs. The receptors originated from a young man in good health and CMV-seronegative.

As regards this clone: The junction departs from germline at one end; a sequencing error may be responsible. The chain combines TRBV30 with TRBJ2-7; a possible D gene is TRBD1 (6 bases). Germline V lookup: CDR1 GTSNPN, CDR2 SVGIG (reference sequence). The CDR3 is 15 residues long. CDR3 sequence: CAGSGLTGTAYEQYF. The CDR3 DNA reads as TGTGCCGGGAGTGGATTAACAGGGACGGCCTACGAGCAGTACTTC.

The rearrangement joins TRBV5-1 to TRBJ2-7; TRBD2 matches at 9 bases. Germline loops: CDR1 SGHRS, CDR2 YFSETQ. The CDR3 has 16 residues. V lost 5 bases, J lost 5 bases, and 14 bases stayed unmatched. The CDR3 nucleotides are TGCGCCAGCAGGTCGGGAGTGGCGGGAGGGAACCACGAGCAGTACTTC. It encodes CASRSGVAGGNHEQYF.

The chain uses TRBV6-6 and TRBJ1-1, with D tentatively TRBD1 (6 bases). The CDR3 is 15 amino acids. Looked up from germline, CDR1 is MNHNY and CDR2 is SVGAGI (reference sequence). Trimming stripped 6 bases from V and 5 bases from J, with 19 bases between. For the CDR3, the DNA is TGTGCCAGCAGGAAAGAACAGGGAAGCGTTACTGAAGCTTTCTTT. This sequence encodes CASRKEQGSVTEAFF.

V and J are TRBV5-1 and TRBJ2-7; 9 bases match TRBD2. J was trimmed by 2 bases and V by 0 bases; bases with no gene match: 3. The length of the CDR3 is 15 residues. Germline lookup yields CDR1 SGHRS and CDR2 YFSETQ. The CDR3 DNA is TGCGCCAGCAGCTTGGAGGCGGGAGGGCCCTACGAGCAGTACTTC. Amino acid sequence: CASSLEAGGPYEQYF.

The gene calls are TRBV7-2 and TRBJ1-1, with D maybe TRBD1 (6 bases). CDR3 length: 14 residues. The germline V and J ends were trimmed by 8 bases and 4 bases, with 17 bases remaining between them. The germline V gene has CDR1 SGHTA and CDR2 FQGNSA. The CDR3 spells CASGGRLRGTEAFF. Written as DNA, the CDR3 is TGTGCCAGCGGAGGACGTCTCAGGGGCACTGAAGCTTTCTTT.

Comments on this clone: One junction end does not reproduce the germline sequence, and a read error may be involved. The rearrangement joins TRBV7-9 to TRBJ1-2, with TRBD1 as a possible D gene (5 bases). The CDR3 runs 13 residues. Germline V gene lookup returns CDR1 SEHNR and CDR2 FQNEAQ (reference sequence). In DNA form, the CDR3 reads TGTGCCAGCAGCCTTCCGGGACTGCCGGTAGGGCTCTTC. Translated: CASSLPGLPVGLF.

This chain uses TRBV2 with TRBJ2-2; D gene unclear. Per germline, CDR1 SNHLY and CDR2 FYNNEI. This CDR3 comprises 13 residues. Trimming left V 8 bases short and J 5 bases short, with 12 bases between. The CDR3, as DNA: TGTGCCAGCCAGACCTGGGCGACCGGGGAGCTGTTTTTT. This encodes CASQTWATGELFF.

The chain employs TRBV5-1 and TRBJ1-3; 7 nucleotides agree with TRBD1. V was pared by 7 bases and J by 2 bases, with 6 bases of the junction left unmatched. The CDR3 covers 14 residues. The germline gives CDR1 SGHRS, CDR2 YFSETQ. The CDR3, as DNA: TGCGCCAGCGGCCCCGGGACAGCTGGAAACACCATATATTTT. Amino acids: CASGPGTAGNTIYF.